Listed below are T cell receptor beta chains from one sample, sequenced in a study of cytomegalovirus exposure and HLA in healthy donors. The table came from immunoSEQ multiplex PCR; TCRdb's copy has only in-frame clones and leaves some out. The sample has some 95,000 clones; more than 60% are singletons. Specimen: PBMCs. The receptors were sampled from a man aged 50-59 years in good health and CMV-seropositive. CDR3s include the opening cysteine and the closing phenylalanine or tryptophan. The order of the fields is V gene, J gene, D gene, clone size, CDR3 DNA, CDR3 protein. D genes are given only for firm matches. The size entry is marked missing in some rows and otherwise reads once, few, many or a size class.

V gene: TRBV10-3
J gene: TRBJ2-2
D gene: .
clone size: few
CDR3 DNA: TGTGCCATCATAAGCGATAACACCGGGGAGCTGTTTTTT
CDR3 protein: CAIISDNTGELFF

V gene: TRBV19
J gene: TRBJ1-1
D gene: .
clone size: .
CDR3 DNA: TGTGCCAGTAGTGCCCCCCCACACCGTGAAGCTTTCTTT
CDR3 protein: CASSAPPHREAFF

V gene: TRBV10-3
J gene: TRBJ2-1
D gene: TRBD2
clone size: .
CDR3 DNA: TGTGCCATCAGTGAAGGGGGACTAGCGGGAGACAATGAGCAGTTCTTC
CDR3 protein: CAISEGGLAGDNEQFF

V gene: TRBV9
J gene: TRBJ1-2
D gene: .
clone size: .
CDR3 DNA: TGTGCCAGCAGCGCCCTAATAGGGGCTGGTGGCTACACCTTC
CDR3 protein: CASSALIGAGGYTF

V gene: TRBV5-1
J gene: TRBJ2-3
D gene: .
clone size: .
CDR3 DNA: TGCGCCAGCAGCATCGCGACACCTACAATCACAGATACGCAGTATTTT
CDR3 protein: CASSIATPTITDTQYF

V gene: TRBV5-4
J gene: TRBJ1-1
D gene: TRBD1
clone size: .
CDR3 DNA: TGTGCCAGCAGCTTGGACAGGGGATCGATACCAATGAACACTGAAGCTTTCTTT
CDR3 protein: CASSLDRGSIPMNTEAFF

V gene: TRBV7-2
J gene: TRBJ2-2
D gene: .
clone size: .
CDR3 DNA: TGTGCCAGCAGCTTTACAGGGACGACCGGGGAGCTGTTTTTT
CDR3 protein: CASSFTGTTGELFF

V gene: TRBV10-3
J gene: TRBJ2-2
D gene: TRBD2
clone size: .
CDR3 DNA: TGTGCCAGCAAGCGGGGGGATCCCACCGGGGAGCTGTTTTTT
CDR3 protein: CASKRGDPTGELFF

V gene: TRBV27
J gene: TRBJ2-3
D gene: TRBD1
clone size: .
CDR3 DNA: TGTGCCAGCACTAAAACGGGGACAGGGGGCCCCACAGATACGCAGTATTTT
CDR3 protein: CASTKTGTGGPTDTQYF

V gene: TRBV4-2
J gene: TRBJ2-1
D gene: .
clone size: .
CDR3 DNA: TGTGCCAGCAGCCAAGATGAGCAGGATATCTACAATGAGCAGTTCTTC
CDR3 protein: CASSQDEQDIYNEQFF

V gene: TRBV6-1
J gene: TRBJ1-1
D gene: TRBD1
clone size: .
CDR3 DNA: TGTGCCAGCAGTGACCTTAGGGACAGTGAAGCTTTCTTT
CDR3 protein: CASSDLRDSEAFF

V gene: TRBV30
J gene: TRBJ1-3
D gene: .
clone size: once
CDR3 DNA: TGTGCCTGGAGTGTAGCTGCGAACACCATATATTTT
CDR3 protein: CAWSVAANTIYF

V gene: TRBV5-1
J gene: TRBJ2-2
D gene: TRBD1
clone size: .
CDR3 DNA: TGCGCCAGCAGCCCCCACGGCGGGACAGGGAACACCGGGGAGCTGTTTTTT
CDR3 protein: CASSPHGGTGNTGELFF

V gene: TRBV18
J gene: TRBJ1-1
D gene: .
clone size: .
CDR3 DNA: TGTGCCAGCTCACCACGCGAGGGTCCAGTGAACACTGAAGCTTTCTTT
CDR3 protein: CASSPREGPVNTEAFF

V gene: TRBV9
J gene: TRBJ2-7
D gene: .
clone size: .
CDR3 DNA: TGTGCCAGCAGCCCGGGGACTGGGACCACCTACGAGCAGTACTTC
CDR3 protein: CASSPGTGTTYEQYF

V gene: TRBV4-1
J gene: TRBJ2-1
D gene: .
clone size: .
CDR3 DNA: TGCGCCAGCAGCCAAGGTCGAGCAGGGAGGAACAATGAGCAGTTCTTC
CDR3 protein: CASSQGRAGRNNEQFF

V gene: TRBV4-3
J gene: TRBJ1-2
D gene: .
clone size: .
CDR3 DNA: TGCGCCAGCAGCCACGGAGGGGGGGAGGGCTACACCTTC
CDR3 protein: CASSHGGGEGYTF

V gene: TRBV6-1
J gene: TRBJ1-2
D gene: .
clone size: .
CDR3 DNA: TGTGCCAGCACCGAAGGACAGCCCGCTAACTATGGCTACACCTTC
CDR3 protein: CASTEGQPANYGYTF

V gene: TRBV7-2
J gene: TRBJ2-2
D gene: TRBD2
clone size: .
CDR3 DNA: TGTGCCAGCAGCTTAACTAGCGGGGGGGAAACCGGGGAGCTGTTTTTT
CDR3 protein: CASSLTSGGETGELFF

V gene: TRBV7-3
J gene: TRBJ2-1
D gene: .
clone size: .
CDR3 DNA: TGTGCCAGCAGCTTAACCGGGGGTTTTGGTGAGCAGTTCTTC
CDR3 protein: CASSLTGGFGEQFF

V gene: TRBV7-2
J gene: TRBJ2-1
D gene: TRBD1
clone size: .
CDR3 DNA: TGTGCCAGCAGCTTATCAGGACAGGGGGCGGGTGAGCAGTTCTTC
CDR3 protein: CASSLSGQGAGEQFF

V gene: TRBV5-6
J gene: TRBJ2-7
D gene: .
clone size: .
CDR3 DNA: TGTGCCAGCAGCTACAGGGTGAGGGATGCCTACGAGCAGTACTTC
CDR3 protein: CASSYRVRDAYEQYF

V gene: TRBV5-6
J gene: TRBJ2-1
D gene: .
clone size: .
CDR3 DNA: TGTGCCAGCAGCCGAGTGGACTTAGCGTCTAGCTCCTACAATGGGCAGTTCTTC
CDR3 protein: CASSRVDLASSSYNGQFF

V gene: TRBV11-2
J gene: TRBJ1-6
D gene: .
clone size: .
CDR3 DNA: TGTGCCAGCAGCTTAGACGGGTATAATTCACCCCTCCACTTT
CDR3 protein: CASSLDGYNSPLHF

V gene: TRBV5-1
J gene: TRBJ2-4
D gene: TRBD1
clone size: .
CDR3 DNA: TGCGCCAGCAGCCCCCGGGACAGGGGCGATCAGTACTTC
CDR3 protein: CASSPRDRGDQYF

V gene: TRBV7-9
J gene: TRBJ1-5
D gene: TRBD1
clone size: .
CDR3 DNA: TGTGCCAGCAGCAACAGCAAAACAGGGGTTCGCAATCAGCCCCAGCATTTT
CDR3 protein: CASSNSKTGVRNQPQHF

V gene: TRBV9
J gene: TRBJ1-1
D gene: .
clone size: .
CDR3 DNA: TGTGCCAGCAGCGTAGTGACACCGAACACTGAAGCTTTCTTT
CDR3 protein: CASSVVTPNTEAFF

V gene: TRBV11-2
J gene: TRBJ2-6
D gene: .
clone size: once
CDR3 DNA: TGTGCCAGCAGCTTAGTAGGGACAATCTCTGGGGCCAACGTCCTGACTTTC
CDR3 protein: CASSLVGTISGANVLTF

V gene: TRBV6-1
J gene: TRBJ2-5
D gene: TRBD2
clone size: .
CDR3 DNA: TGTGCCAGCATCCTCTACGGGGGGGCCGTTGAGACCCAGTACTTC
CDR3 protein: CASILYGGAVETQYF

V gene: TRBV5-1
J gene: TRBJ2-5
D gene: TRBD2
clone size: .
CDR3 DNA: TGCGCCAGCGGGAAGACTAGCGGGGGGGCAGAGACCCAGTACTTC
CDR3 protein: CASGKTSGGAETQYF

V gene: TRBV6-1
J gene: TRBJ2-7
D gene: .
clone size: .
CDR3 DNA: TGTGCCAGCAGTAGCCGGTTCGGGGATTTCGAGCAGTACTTC
CDR3 protein: CASSSRFGDFEQYF

V gene: TRBV4-1
J gene: TRBJ1-4
D gene: .
clone size: few
CDR3 DNA: TGCGCCAGCAGCCAGACGCCGGGGGGAACTAATGAAAAACTGTTTTTT
CDR3 protein: CASSQTPGGTNEKLFF

V gene: TRBV19
J gene: TRBJ2-1
D gene: .
clone size: .
CDR3 DNA: TGTGCCAGTAGTATGGGCCAATACAATGAGCAGTTCTTC
CDR3 protein: CASSMGQYNEQFF

V gene: TRBV27
J gene: TRBJ2-7
D gene: TRBD1
clone size: few
CDR3 DNA: TGTGCCAGCAGTGCCACCGGGACAGGGGGCGGATTTTACGAGCAGTACTTC
CDR3 protein: CASSATGTGGGFYEQYF

V gene: TRBV29-1
J gene: TRBJ2-5
D gene: TRBD2
clone size: .
CDR3 DNA: TGCAGCTCATCTTCCGGGGGGAGGGAGACCCAGTACTTC
CDR3 protein: CSSSSGGRETQYF

V gene: TRBV10-2
J gene: TRBJ1-4
D gene: TRBD1
clone size: .
CDR3 DNA: TGCGCCAGCAGTGAAGGGGGCCGGGAAAAACTGTTTTTT
CDR3 protein: CASSEGGREKLFF

V gene: TRBV10-2
J gene: TRBJ2-3
D gene: .
clone size: .
CDR3 DNA: TGCGCCAGCAAGAGGAACACAGATACGCAGTATTTT
CDR3 protein: CASKRNTDTQYF

V gene: TRBV2
J gene: TRBJ2-2
D gene: .
clone size: .
CDR3 DNA: TGTGCCAGCAGTGAGGAGGGACTCGCCGGGGAGCTGTTTTTT
CDR3 protein: CASSEEGLAGELFF

V gene: TRBV5-6
J gene: TRBJ2-7
D gene: TRBD2
clone size: .
CDR3 DNA: TGTGCCAGCAGTCCCCCTAGCGGGGACTCCTACGAGCAGTACTTC
CDR3 protein: CASSPPSGDSYEQYF

V gene: TRBV6-1
J gene: TRBJ1-1
D gene: .
clone size: .
CDR3 DNA: TGTGCCAGCAAAGAGTTGAACACTGAAGCTTTCTTT
CDR3 protein: CASKELNTEAFF

V gene: TRBV4-3
J gene: TRBJ2-4
D gene: TRBD1
clone size: .
CDR3 DNA: TGCGCCAGCAGCCAATTCGGACAGGTAGCCAAAAACATTCAGTACTTC
CDR3 protein: CASSQFGQVAKNIQYF

V gene: TRBV6-1
J gene: TRBJ2-1
D gene: TRBD2
clone size: once
CDR3 DNA: TGTGCCAGCAGTGAAAGGCTAGCGGGGGGGAATGAGCAGTTCTTC
CDR3 protein: CASSERLAGGNEQFF

V gene: TRBV9
J gene: TRBJ2-5
D gene: TRBD1
clone size: .
CDR3 DNA: TGTGCCAGCAGCCCCGAGAGGGGACAGGGGGTCGGGGAGACCCAGTACTTC
CDR3 protein: CASSPERGQGVGETQYF

V gene: TRBV2
J gene: TRBJ2-2
D gene: TRBD1
clone size: .
CDR3 DNA: TGTGCCAGCAGTGACTGGACAGGGATCGCCGGGGAGCTGTTTTTT
CDR3 protein: CASSDWTGIAGELFF

V gene: TRBV7-9
J gene: TRBJ1-2
D gene: .
clone size: .
CDR3 DNA: TGTGCCAGCAGCTTAGGGGGGGGTCATAACTATGGCTACACCTTC
CDR3 protein: CASSLGGGHNYGYTF

V gene: TRBV4-2
J gene: TRBJ2-2
D gene: TRBD1
clone size: .
CDR3 DNA: TGTGCCAGCAGCCAAGAGGACAGGGATCCCGGGGAGCTGTTTTTT
CDR3 protein: CASSQEDRDPGELFF

V gene: TRBV7-2
J gene: TRBJ2-7
D gene: .
clone size: .
CDR3 DNA: TGTGCCAGCAGCCCACTTGGGGCGTACGAGCAGTACTTC
CDR3 protein: CASSPLGAYEQYF